This record concerns one T cell receptor beta chain sequence. Its antigen is unknown. The sample originates from a study of cytomegalovirus exposure and HLA in healthy donors. Germline assignment: CDR1 SGHVS and CDR2 FQNEAQ. The V gene end was trimmed by 2 bases and the J gene end by 3 bases; junction bases not matched to a gene: 7. The CDR3 length is 17 residues. A multiplex PCR was run with 60 Vbeta primers and 13 Jbeta primers. The table came from immunoSEQ multiplex PCR; TCRdb's copy has only in-frame clones and leaves some out. The sample has 190,000 or so clones; around three quarters are singletons. The study, taken as a whole, reports: Later genetic work tied a missense DCLRE1C variant to beta-chain V and J trimming.

This chain links TRBV7-8 with TRBJ1-1; 12 bases are a match to TRBD1. The source of this sequence is a boy between 10 and 17 years old in good health and CMV-seronegative. Sample: PBMCs. CDR3 region: CASSLWGQGALDTEAFF. CDR3 DNA sequence: TGTGCCAGCAGCTTATGGGGACAGGGGGCATTAGACACTGAAGCTTTCTTT.